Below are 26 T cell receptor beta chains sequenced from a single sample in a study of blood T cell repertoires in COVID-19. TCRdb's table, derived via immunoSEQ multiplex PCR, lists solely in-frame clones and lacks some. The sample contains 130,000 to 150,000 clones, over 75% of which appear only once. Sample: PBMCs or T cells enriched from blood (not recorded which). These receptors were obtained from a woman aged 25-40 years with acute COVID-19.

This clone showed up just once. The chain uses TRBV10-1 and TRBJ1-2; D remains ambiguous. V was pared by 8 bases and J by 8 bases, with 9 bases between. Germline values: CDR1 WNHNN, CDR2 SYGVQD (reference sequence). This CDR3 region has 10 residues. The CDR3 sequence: CASSIRGYTF. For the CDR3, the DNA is TGCGCCAGCTCGATCAGAGGCTACACCTTC.

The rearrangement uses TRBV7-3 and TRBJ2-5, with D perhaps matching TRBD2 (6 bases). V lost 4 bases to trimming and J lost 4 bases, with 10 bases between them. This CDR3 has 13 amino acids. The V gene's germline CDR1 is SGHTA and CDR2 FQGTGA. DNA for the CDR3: TGTGCCAGCAGCTCAAACGGGGGAGAGACCCAGTACTTC. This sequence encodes CASSSNGGETQYF. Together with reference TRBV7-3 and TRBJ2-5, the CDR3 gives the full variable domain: GAGVSQTPSNKVTEKGKYVELRCDPISGHTALYWYRQSLGQGPEFLIYFQGTGAADDSGLPNDRFFAVRPEGSVSTLKIQRTERGDSAVYLCASSSNGGETQYFGPGTRLLVL.

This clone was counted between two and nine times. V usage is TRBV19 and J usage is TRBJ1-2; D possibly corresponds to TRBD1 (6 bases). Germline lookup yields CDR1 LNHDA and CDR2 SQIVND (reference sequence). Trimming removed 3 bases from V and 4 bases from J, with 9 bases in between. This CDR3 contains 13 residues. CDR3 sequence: CASSIPGAYGYTF. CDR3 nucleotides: TGTGCCAGTAGTATTCCAGGGGCCTATGGCTACACCTTC.

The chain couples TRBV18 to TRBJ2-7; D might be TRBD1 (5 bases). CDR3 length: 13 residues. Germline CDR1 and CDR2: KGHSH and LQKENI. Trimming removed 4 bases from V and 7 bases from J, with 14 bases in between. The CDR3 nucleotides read TGTGCCAGCTCACTTCAGGGATTAGGGGAGCAGTACTTC. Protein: CASSLQGLGEQYF.

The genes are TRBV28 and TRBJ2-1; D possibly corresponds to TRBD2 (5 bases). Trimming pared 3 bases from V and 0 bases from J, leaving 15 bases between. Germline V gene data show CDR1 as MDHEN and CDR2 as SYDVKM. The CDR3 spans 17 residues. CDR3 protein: CASSFPARRSSYNEQFF. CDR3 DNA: TGTGCCAGCAGTTTCCCGGCGCGGAGGAGCTCCTACAATGAGCAGTTCTTC.

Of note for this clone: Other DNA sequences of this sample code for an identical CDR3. CDR3 amino acids: CASSQDLRSSYNEQFF. CDR3 bases: TGCGCCAGCAGCCAAGATTTGCGGAGCTCCTACAATGAGCAGTTCTTC. The V call is TRBV4-3, the J call TRBJ2-1; D unclear. Germline CDR1 and CDR2: LGHNA and YSLEER. The CDR3 loop spans 16 amino acids. Trimming took 0 bases from V and 0 from J, leaving 9 bases between them.

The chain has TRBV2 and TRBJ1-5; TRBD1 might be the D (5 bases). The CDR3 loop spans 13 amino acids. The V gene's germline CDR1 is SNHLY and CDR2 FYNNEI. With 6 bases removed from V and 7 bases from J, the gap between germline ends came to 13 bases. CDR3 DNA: TGTGCCAGCAGCTGGGGGGTAGGGCAGCCCCAGCATTTT. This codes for CASSWGVGQPQHF.

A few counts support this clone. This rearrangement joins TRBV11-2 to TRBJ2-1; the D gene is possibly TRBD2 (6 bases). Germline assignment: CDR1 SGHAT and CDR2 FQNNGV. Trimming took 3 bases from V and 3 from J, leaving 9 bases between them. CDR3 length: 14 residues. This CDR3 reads CASSFRGNYNEQFF. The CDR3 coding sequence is TGTGCCAGCAGCTTCCGCGGGAACTACAATGAGCAGTTCTTC.

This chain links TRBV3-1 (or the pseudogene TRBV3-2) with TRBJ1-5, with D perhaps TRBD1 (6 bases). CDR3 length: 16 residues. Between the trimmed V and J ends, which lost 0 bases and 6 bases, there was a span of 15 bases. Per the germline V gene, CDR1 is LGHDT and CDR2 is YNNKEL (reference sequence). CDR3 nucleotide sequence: TGTGCCAGCAGCCAAGATCTAGGCAGGGGAGTTCAGCCCCAGCATTTT. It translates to CASSQDLGRGVQPQHF.

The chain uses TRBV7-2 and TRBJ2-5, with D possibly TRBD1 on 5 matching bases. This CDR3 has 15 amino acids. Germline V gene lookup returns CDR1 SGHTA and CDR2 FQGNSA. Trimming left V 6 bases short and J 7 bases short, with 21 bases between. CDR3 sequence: CASSTIWSLRGTQYF. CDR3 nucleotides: TGTGCCAGCAGTACTATCTGGAGTCTAAGGGGGACCCAGTACTTC.

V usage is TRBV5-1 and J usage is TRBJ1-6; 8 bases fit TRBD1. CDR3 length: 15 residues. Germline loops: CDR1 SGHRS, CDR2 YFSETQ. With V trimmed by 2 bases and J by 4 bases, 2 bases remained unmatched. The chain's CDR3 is CASSFRTGYNSPLHF. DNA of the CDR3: TGCGCCAGCAGCTTTAGGACAGGGTATAATTCACCCCTCCACTTT.

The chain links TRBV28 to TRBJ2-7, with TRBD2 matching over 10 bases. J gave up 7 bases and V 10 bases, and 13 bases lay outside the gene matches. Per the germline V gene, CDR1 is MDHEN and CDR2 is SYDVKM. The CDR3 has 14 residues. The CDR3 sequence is CATWGLAGVGEQYF. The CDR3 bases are TGTGCCACCTGGGGTCTAGCGGGAGTAGGAGAGCAGTACTTC.

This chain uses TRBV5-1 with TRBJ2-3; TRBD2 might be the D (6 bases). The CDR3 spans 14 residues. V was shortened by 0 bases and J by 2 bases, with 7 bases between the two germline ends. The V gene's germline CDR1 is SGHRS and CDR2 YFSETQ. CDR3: CASSLERVTDTQYF. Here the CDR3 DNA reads TGCGCCAGCAGCTTGGAGCGGGTCACAGATACGCAGTATTTT.

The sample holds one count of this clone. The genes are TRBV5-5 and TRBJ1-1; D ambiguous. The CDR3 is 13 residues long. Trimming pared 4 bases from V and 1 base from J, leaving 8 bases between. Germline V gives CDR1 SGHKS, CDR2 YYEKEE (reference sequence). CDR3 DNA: TGTGCCAGCAGCCGAGCATGGAACACTGAAGCTTTCTTT. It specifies CASSRAWNTEAFF.

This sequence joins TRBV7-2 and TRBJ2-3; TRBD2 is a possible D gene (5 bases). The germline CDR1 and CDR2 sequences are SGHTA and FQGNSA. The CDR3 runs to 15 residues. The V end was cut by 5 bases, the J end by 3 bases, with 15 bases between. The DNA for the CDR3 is TGTGCCAGCAGCGTTCTCCGACTATCAACAGATACGCAGTATTTT. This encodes CASSVLRLSTDTQYF.

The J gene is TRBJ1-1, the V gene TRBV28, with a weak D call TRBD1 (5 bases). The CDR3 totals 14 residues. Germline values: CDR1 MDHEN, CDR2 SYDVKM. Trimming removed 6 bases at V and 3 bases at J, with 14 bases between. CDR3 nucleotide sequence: TGTGCCAGCAGCCCGGGAGGGGAGGACACTGAAGCTTTCTTT. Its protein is CASSPGGEDTEAFF.

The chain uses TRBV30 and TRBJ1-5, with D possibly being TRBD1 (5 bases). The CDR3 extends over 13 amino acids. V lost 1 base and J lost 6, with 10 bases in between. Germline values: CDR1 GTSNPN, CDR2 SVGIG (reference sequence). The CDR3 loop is CAWSAGGGQPQHF. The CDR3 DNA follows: TGTGCCTGGAGTGCTGGCGGGGGTCAGCCCCAGCATTTT.

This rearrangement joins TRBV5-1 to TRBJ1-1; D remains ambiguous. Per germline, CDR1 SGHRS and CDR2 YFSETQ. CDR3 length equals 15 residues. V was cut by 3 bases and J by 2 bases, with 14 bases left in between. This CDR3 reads CASSWRASTNTEAFF. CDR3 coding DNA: TGCGCCAGCAGCTGGAGGGCAAGTACCAACACTGAAGCTTTCTTT.

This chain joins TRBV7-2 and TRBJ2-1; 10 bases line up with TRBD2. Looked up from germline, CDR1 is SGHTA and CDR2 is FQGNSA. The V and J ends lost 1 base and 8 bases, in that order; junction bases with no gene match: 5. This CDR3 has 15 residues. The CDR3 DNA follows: TGTGCCAGCAGCTTAGTATCAGGGACTAGCGATGAGCAGTTCTTC. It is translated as CASSLVSGTSDEQFF.

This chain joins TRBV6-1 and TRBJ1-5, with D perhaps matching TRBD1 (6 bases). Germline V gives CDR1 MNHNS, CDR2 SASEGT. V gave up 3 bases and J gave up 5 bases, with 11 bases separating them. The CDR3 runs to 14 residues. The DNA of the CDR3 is TGTGCCAGCAGTGAGGGACAACTACATCAGCCCCAGCATTTT. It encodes CASSEGQLHQPQHF.

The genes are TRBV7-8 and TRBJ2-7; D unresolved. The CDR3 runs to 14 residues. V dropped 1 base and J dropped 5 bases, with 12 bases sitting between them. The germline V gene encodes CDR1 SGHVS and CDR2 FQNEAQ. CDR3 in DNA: TGTGCCAGCAGCTTAGTTCCGTTCGGTAACGAGCAGTACTTC. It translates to CASSLVPFGNEQYF.

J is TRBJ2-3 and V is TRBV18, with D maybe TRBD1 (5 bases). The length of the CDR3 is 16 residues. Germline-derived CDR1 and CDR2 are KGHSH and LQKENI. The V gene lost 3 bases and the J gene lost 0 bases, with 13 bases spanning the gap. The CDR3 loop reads CASSPRVGSSTDTQYF. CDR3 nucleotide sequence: TGTGCCAGCTCACCCAGGGTGGGATCTAGCACAGATACGCAGTATTTT.

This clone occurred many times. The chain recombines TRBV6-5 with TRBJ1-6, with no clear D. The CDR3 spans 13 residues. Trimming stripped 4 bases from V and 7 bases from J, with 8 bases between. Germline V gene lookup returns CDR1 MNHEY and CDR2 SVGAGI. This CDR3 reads CASSLKRNSPLHF. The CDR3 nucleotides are TGTGCCAGCAGTTTAAAGAGGAATTCACCCCTCCACTTT.

The CDR3 loop is CASSQWGQANEQYF. CDR3 DNA: TGTGCCAGCAGCCAATGGGGACAGGCCAACGAGCAGTACTTC. V gene TRBV4-2 combines with J gene TRBJ2-7; 8 bases are shared with TRBD1. Germline loops: CDR1 LGHNA, CDR2 YNFKEQ. Trimming took 2 bases from V and 5 from J; bases not matched to a gene: 5. CDR3 size: 14 residues.

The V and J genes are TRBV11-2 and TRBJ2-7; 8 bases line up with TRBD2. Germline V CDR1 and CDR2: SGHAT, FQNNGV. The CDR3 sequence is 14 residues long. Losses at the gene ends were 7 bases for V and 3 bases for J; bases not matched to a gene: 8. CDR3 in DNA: TGTGCCAGCAACAACGGGGGGGTCGACTACGAGCAGTACTTC. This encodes CASNNGGVDYEQYF.

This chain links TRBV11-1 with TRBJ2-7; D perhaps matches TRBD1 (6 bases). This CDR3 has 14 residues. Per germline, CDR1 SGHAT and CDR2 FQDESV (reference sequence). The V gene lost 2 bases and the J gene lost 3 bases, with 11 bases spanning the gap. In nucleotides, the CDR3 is TGTGCCAGCAGCTTAAGACAGGTAGACTACGAGCAGTACTTC. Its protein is CASSLRQVDYEQYF.